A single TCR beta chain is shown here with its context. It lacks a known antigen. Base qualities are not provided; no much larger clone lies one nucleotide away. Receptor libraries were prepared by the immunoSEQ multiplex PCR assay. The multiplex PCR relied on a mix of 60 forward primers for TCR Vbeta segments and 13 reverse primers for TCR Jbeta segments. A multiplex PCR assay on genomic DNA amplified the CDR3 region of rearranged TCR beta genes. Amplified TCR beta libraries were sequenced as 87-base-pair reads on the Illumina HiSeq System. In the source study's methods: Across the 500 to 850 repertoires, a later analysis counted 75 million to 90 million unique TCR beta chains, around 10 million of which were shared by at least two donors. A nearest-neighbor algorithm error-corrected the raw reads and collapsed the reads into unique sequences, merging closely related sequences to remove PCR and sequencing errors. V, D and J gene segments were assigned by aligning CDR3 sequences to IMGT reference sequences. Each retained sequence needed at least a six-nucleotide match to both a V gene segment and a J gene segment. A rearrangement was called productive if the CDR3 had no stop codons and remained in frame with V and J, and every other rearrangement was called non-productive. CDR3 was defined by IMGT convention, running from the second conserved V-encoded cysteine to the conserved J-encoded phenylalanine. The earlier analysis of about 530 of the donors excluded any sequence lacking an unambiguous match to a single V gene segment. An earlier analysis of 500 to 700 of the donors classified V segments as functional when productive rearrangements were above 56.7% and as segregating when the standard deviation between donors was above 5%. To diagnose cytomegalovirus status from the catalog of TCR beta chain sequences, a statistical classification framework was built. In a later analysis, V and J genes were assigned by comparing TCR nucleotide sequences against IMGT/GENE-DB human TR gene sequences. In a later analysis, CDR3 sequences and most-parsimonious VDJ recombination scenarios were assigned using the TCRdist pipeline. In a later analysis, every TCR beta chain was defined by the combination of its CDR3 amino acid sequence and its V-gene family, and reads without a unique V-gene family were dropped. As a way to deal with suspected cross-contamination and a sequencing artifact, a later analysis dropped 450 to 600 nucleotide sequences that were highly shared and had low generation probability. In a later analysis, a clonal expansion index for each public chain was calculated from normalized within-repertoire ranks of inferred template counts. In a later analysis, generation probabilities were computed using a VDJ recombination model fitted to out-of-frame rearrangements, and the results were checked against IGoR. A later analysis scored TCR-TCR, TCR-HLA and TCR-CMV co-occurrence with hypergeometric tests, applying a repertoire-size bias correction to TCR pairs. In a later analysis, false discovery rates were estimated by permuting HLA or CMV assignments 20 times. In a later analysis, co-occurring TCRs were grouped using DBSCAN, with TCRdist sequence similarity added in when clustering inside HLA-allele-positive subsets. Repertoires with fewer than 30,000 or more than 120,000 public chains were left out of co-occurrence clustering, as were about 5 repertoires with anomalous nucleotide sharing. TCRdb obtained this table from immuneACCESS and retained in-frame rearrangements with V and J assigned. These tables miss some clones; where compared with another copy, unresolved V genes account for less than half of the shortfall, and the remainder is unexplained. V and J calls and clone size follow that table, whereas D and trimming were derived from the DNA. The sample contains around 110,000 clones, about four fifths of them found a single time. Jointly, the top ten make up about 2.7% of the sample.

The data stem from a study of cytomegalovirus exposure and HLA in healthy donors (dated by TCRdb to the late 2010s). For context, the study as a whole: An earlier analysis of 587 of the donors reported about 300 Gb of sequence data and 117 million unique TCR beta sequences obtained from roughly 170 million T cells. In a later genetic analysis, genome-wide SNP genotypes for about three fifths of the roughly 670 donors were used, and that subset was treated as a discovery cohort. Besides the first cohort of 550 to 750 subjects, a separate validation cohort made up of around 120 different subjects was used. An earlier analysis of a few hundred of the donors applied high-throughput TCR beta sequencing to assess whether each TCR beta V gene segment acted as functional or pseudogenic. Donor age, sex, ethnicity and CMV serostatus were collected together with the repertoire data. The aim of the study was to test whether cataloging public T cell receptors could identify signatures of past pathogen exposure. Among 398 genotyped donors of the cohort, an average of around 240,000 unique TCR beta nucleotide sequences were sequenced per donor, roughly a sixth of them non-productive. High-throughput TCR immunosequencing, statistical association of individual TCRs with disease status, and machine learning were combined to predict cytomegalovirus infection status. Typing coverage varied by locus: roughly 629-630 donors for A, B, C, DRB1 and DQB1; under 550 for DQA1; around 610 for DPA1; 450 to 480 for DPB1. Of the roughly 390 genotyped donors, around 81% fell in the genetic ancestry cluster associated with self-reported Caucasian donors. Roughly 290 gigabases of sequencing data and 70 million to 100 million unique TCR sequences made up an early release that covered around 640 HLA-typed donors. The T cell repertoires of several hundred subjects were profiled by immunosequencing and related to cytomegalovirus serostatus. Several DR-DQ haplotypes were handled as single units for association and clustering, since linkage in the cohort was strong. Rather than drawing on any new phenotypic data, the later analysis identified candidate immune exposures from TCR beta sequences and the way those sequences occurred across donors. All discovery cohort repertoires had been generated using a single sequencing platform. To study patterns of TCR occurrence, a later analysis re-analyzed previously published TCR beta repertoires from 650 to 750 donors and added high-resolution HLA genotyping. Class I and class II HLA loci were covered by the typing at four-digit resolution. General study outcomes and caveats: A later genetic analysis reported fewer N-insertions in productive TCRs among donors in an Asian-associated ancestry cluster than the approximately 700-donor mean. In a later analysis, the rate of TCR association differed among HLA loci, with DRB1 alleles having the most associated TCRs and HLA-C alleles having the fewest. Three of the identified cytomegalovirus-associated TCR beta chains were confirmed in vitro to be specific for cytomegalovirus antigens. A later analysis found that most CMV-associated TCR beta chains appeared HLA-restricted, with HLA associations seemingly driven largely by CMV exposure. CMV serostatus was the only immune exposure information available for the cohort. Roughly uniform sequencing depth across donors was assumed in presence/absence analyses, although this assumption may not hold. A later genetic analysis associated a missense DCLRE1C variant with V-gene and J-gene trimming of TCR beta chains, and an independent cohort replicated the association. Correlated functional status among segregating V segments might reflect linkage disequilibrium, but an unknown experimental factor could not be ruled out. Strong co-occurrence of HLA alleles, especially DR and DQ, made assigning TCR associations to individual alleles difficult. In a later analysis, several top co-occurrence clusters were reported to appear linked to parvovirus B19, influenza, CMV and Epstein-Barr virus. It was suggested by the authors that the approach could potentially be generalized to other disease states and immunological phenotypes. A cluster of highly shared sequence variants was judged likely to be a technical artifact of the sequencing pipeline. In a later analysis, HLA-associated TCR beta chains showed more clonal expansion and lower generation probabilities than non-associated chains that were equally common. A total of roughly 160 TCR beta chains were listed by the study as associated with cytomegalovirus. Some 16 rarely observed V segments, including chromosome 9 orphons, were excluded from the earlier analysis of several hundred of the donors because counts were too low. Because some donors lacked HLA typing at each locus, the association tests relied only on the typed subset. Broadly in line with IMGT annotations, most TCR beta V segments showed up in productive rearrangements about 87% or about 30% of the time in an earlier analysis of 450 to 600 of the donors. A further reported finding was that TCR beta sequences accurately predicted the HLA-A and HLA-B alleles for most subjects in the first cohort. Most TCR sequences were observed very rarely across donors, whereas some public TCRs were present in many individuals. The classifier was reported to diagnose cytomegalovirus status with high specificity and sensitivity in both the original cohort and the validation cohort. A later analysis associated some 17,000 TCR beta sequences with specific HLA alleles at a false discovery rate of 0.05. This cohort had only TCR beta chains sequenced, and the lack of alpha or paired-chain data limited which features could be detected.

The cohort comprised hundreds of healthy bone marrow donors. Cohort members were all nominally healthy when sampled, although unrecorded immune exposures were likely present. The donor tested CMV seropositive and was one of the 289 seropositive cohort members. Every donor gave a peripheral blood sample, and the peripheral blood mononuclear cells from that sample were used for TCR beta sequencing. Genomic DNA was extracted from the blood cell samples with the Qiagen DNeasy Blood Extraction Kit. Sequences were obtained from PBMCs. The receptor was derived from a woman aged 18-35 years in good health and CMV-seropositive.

The CDR3 amino acid sequence is: CASSHSGVLNTEAFF. Read as DNA, the sequence is TGTGCCAGCTCACATTCAGGGGTCTTGAACACTGAAGCTTTCTTT. The chain employs TRBV18 and TRBJ1-1; the D gene is perhaps TRBD1, on 6 matching bases. The germline V gene provides CDR1 KGHSH and CDR2 LQKENI. Including cysteine and phenylalanine, the CDR3 has 15 amino acids. This entry keeps only the CDR3 DNA: 45 bases, framed from base 1. The junction carries 12 bases between V and J, which are trimmed by 4 bases and 0 bases respectively.